This section outlines one TCR beta chain sequence together with its context. Germline is not matched at one junction end, which may reflect a read error. The source of the sample is a study of CD8+ T cells in alopecia areata. cDNA reverse transcribed from extracted RNA served as the sequencing template. TCRdb's copy holds only in-frame clones and misses some; the assay was immunoSEQ multiplex PCR. Among roughly 140,000 clones, about four fifths were seen once, and the ten largest hold approximately 25%. Stated treatment: oral pan-JAK inhibitor, 5-10 mg twice daily. The V gene's germline CDR1 is SGHTA and CDR2 FQGNSA. This CDR3 has 13 residues.

The sample was CD8+ T cells sorted from blood, taken at week 4, from a patient treated with tofacitinib. The rearrangement joins TRBV7-2 to TRBJ2-5; D unclear. This TCR was sampled from a human donor with alopecia areata. For the CDR3, the DNA is TGTGCCAGCAGCTTAGCCCCATCAGAGGCCCAGTACTTC. This translates into CASSLAPSEAQYF.